These 17 T cell receptor beta chains were all obtained from the same sample, sequenced in a study of blood T cell repertoires in COVID-19. Some clones are missing from TCRdb's copy, which holds only in-frame ones; the method was immunoSEQ multiplex PCR. Altogether 140,000 to 150,000 clones are present, roughly 75% being singletons, with the ten largest covering approximately 6%. The sample was PBMCs or T cells enriched from blood (not recorded which). These receptors originate from a woman in her fifties or sixties who had recovered from COVID-19.

Turning to this clone: A much larger clone differs by one base, so this may be a read error. The chain employs TRBV12-3 or TRBV12-4 and TRBJ1-1; D not certain. Trimming stripped 2 bases from V and 1 base from J, with 5 bases between. This CDR3 comprises 13 residues. In nucleotides, the CDR3 is TGTGCCAGCAGTTTACAGCGGAACACTGAAGCTTTCTTT. Translated: CASSLQRNTEAFF.

This clone was observed a single time. The chain uses TRBV6-5 and TRBJ1-1; perhaps TRBD1 as D (6 bases). CDR1 is MNHEY and CDR2 is SVGAGI in the germline V gene. This CDR3 spans 14 amino acids. Trimming removed 2 bases at V and 6 bases at J, with 13 bases between. CDR3 in DNA: TGTGCCAGCAGTTACGCCGAGGGGGGGCCTGAAGCTTTCTTT. Amino acids: CASSYAEGGPEAFF.

The rearrangement joins TRBV5-1 to TRBJ1-2, with 7 bases aligning to TRBD1. Germline values: CDR1 SGHRS, CDR2 YFSETQ. The CDR3 spans 15 residues. Trimming cost V 2 bases and J 4 bases; bases outside gene matches: 8. The CDR3 here is CASSFLPGQSYGYTF. CDR3 sequence (DNA): TGCGCCAGCAGCTTTCTCCCGGGACAGAGCTATGGCTACACCTTC.

V gene TRBV24-1 combines with J gene TRBJ2-3, with 14 bases matching TRBD2. Germline V gene sequence: CDR1 KGHDR, CDR2 SFDVKD. J gave up 1 base and V 4 bases, and 3 bases lay outside the gene matches. The CDR3 length is 17 residues. CDR3 amino acids: CATSDAGLAGGTDTQYF. Written as DNA, the CDR3 is TGTGCCACCAGTGACGCGGGACTAGCGGGGGGCACAGATACGCAGTATTTT.

The genes are TRBV2 and TRBJ2-3; a weak D match, TRBD1 (6 bases). Trimming pared 8 bases from V and 5 bases from J, leaving 17 bases between. Germline loops: CDR1 SNHLY, CDR2 FYNNEI. The length of the CDR3 is 14 residues. The CDR3 sequence is CASGGTSRGDTQYF. CDR3 bases: TGTGCCAGCGGGGGAACATCCAGGGGAGATACGCAGTATTTT. The entire variable domain, with the rest obtained from reference TRBV2 and TRBJ2-3, is as follows: EPEVTQTPSHQVTQMGQEVILRCVPISNHLYFYWYRQILGQKVEFLVSFYNNEISEKSEIFDDQFSVERPDGSNFTLKIRSTKLEDSAMYFCASGGTSRGDTQYFGPGTRLTVL.

This chain joins TRBV4-1 and TRBJ2-2, with a weak D call TRBD1 (5 bases). The V and J ends lost 6 bases and 5 bases respectively, with 16 bases between them. This CDR3 comprises 15 residues. Germline lookup yields CDR1 MGHRA and CDR2 YSYEKL. As DNA, the CDR3 is TGCGCCAGCAGGGGCCGCCTACAGGAGACCGGGGAGCTGTTTTTT. Its protein product is CASRGRLQETGELFF.

This clone was recorded only once. V and J are TRBV3-1 (or the pseudogene TRBV3-2) and TRBJ1-5, with 8 bases fitting TRBD1. Germline CDR1 and CDR2: LGHDT and YNNKEL (reference sequence). CDR3 length: 14 amino acids. V trimming: 1 base; J trimming: 4 bases; junction bases outside the gene matches: 0. The CDR3 DNA is TGTGCCAGCAGCCAAGGGACAGGGAATCAGCCCCAGCATTTT. Residues: CASSQGTGNQPQHF.

This clone has a handful of counts. The J gene is TRBJ1-5, the V gene TRBV19; TRBD1 matches 8 bases. CDR3 length: 15 residues. The V gene's germline CDR1 is LNHDA and CDR2 SQIVND (reference sequence). Unmatched junction bases numbered 4, after V lost 4 bases and J lost 2 bases. The CDR3 DNA is TGTGCCAGTAGTACAGGGGGCTGGGGCAATCAGCCCCAGCATTTT. Its protein is CASSTGGWGNQPQHF.

This chain links TRBV7-2 with TRBJ1-3; possible D gene TRBD1, 5 bases. V was shortened by 1 base and J by 7 bases, with 14 bases between the two germline ends. The CDR3 covers 15 residues. Germline V gene data show CDR1 as SGHTA and CDR2 as FQGNSA. Here the CDR3 reads CASSLVVGGVNTIYF. CDR3 DNA sequence: TGTGCCAGCAGCTTAGTCGTGGGAGGGGTTAACACCATATATTTT.

The chain is built from TRBV9 and TRBJ2-2; the D gene is possibly TRBD2 (6 bases). CDR3 length: 15 residues. Germline-derived CDR1 and CDR2 are SGDLS and YYNGEE. V lost 0 bases and J 3 bases, leaving 9 bases between the germline ends. The CDR3: CASSVATGDTGELFF. The DNA for the CDR3 is TGTGCCAGCAGCGTAGCTACGGGGGACACCGGGGAGCTGTTTTTT.

The V call is TRBV3-1 (or the pseudogene TRBV3-2), the J call TRBJ2-3; D ambiguous. The germline V and J ends were trimmed by 0 bases and 3 bases, with 16 bases remaining between them. The CDR3 length is 17 residues. Germline V gene data show CDR1 as LGHDT and CDR2 as YNNKEL (reference sequence). CDR3 DNA: TGTGCCAGCAGCCAAGATCGGGTGGCTGAGGTTACAGATACGCAGTATTTT. Its translation is CASSQDRVAEVTDTQYF.

This clone was recorded once. An end of the junction does not agree with germline; a read error may underlie this. The gene calls are TRBV10-1 and TRBJ2-1; possible D gene TRBD2, 5 bases. The CDR3 runs to 10 residues. The germline CDR1 and CDR2 sequences are WNHNN and SYGVQD (reference sequence). CDR3 DNA: TGCGCCAGCCAAACGGGGTCCAACATCTTC. It codes for CASQTGSNIF.

This clone showed up just a few times. This sequence joins TRBV11-3 and TRBJ2-7, with D tentatively TRBD1 (5 bases). The CDR3 extends over 16 amino acids. Trimming cost V 3 bases and J 0 bases, with 15 bases left between them. Germline lookup yields CDR1 SGHNT and CDR2 YENEEA. CDR3 in amino acids: CASSLGKGHSSYEQYF. CDR3 nucleotides: TGTGCCAGCAGCTTGGGGAAGGGGCATAGCTCCTACGAGCAGTACTTC.

V gene TRBV18 combines with J gene TRBJ1-3; D gene unclear. Germline loops: CDR1 KGHSH, CDR2 LQKENI. This CDR3 region has 16 residues. V shed 2 bases and J shed 0 bases, with 11 bases lying between them. The CDR3 DNA sequence: TGTGCCAGCTCACCAAGAACCGGTTCCTCTGGAAACACCATATATTTT. Amino acids: CASSPRTGSSGNTIYF.

The chain couples TRBV5-1 to TRBJ1-1; D ambiguous. CDR3 size: 12 residues. The ends were cut back, 5 bases at V and 3 bases at J, with 8 bases in the middle. CDR1 SGHRS and CDR2 YFSETQ come from the germline V gene. CDR3 residues: CASRWEDTEAFF. The CDR3 region has the DNA TGCGCCAGCAGGTGGGAGGACACTGAAGCTTTCTTT.

V and J are TRBV4-1 and TRBJ1-2; 12 bases map to TRBD1. CDR1 MGHRA and CDR2 YSYEKL come from the germline V gene. There are 16 residues in the CDR3. The V and J ends lost 0 bases and 7 bases, in that order; junction bases with no gene match: 6. The CDR3 DNA reads TGCGCCAGCAGCCAAGAGGAAGGGGACAGGGGGCTTGGCTACACCTTC. It translates to CASSQEEGDRGLGYTF.

The chain recombines TRBV6-4 with TRBJ1-5; D gene unclear. The CDR3 covers 15 residues. Germline V lookup: CDR1 MRHNA, CDR2 SNTAGT. Deletions cut 0 bases from V and 2 bases from J, with 8 bases between. The CDR3 protein is CASSDSYGGNQPQHF. CDR3 nucleotide sequence: TGTGCCAGCAGTGACTCGTACGGGGGCAATCAGCCCCAGCATTTT.